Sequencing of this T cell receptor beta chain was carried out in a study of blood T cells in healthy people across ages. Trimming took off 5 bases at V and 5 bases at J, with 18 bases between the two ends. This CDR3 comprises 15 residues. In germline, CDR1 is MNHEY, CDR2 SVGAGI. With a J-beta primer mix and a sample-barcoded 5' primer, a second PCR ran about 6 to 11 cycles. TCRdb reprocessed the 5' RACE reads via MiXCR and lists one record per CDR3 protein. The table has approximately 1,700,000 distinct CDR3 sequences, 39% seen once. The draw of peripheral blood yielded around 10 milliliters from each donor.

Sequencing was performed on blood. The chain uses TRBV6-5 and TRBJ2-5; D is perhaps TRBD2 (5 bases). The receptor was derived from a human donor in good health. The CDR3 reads CASSHVPTRAETQYF. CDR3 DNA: TGTGCCAGCAGTCACGTCCCCACTAGGGCGGAGACCCAGTACTTC.